The 9 T cell receptor beta chains below were found in one sample sequenced in a study of beta chain features in type 1 diabetes. Expressed TCRB transcripts were sequenced because the entire RNA isolate underwent reverse transcription. This table comes from immunoSEQ multiplex PCR, and its TCRdb copy is limited to in-frame clones, with some not included. This sample has around 300,000 clones, with approximately 11% found just once. Input material: naive CD4+ T cells from blood. Receptor source: a woman under 40 in good health.

This chain joins TRBV6-5 and TRBJ1-3; perhaps TRBD1 as D (6 bases). CDR1 is MNHEY and CDR2 is SVGAGI in the germline V gene. The CDR3 is 14 residues long. Trimming left V 6 bases short and J 5 bases short, with 14 bases between. The DNA for the CDR3 is TGTGCCAGCAGCTCTGACAGGTTCCGAAACACCATATATTTT. Translating it yields CASSSDRFRNTIYF.

This clone has just one count. The rearrangement uses TRBV9 and TRBJ2-2, with a possible D match to TRBD2 (6 bases). The CDR3 totals 16 residues. The germline V gene encodes CDR1 SGDLS and CDR2 YYNGEE. The V and J ends lost 4 bases and 0 bases respectively, with 13 bases between them. The CDR3 sequence is CASSQRGGTNTGELFF. CDR3 DNA: TGTGCCAGCAGCCAACGTGGCGGGACGAACACCGGGGAGCTGTTTTTT. The whole variable domain, filled in from reference TRBV9 and TRBJ2-2, reads DSGVTQTPKHLITATGQRVTLRCSPRSGDLSVYWYQQSLDQGLQFLIQYYNGEERAKGNILERFSAQQFPDLHSELNLSSLELGDSALYFCASSQRGGTNTGELFFGEGSRLTVL.

This clone occurred a few times. This chain connects TRBV5-1 to TRBJ2-7; D may be TRBD2 (5 bases). The CDR3 loop spans 15 amino acids. Per the germline V gene, CDR1 is SGHRS and CDR2 is YFSETQ. Trimming stripped 2 bases from V and 3 bases from J, with 15 bases between. This CDR3 is CASSLSGLTDYEQYF. CDR3 nucleotides: TGCGCCAGCAGCTTATCCGGACTGACGGACTACGAGCAGTACTTC.

This chain joins TRBV30 and TRBJ1-5; possibly TRBD1 for D (5 bases). Deletions cut 0 bases from V and 6 bases from J, with 9 bases between. Looked up from germline, CDR1 is GTSNPN and CDR2 is SVGIG (reference sequence). This CDR3 is 13 amino acids long. CDR3 sequence reads: CAWSVQDSQPQHF. CDR3 DNA: TGTGCCTGGAGTGTACAGGATAGTCAGCCCCAGCATTTT.

The chain is built from TRBV7-5 and TRBJ2-7; TRBD2 reflects the table's D call only, with no check against the DNA. TRBV7-5 constitutes a pseudogene. There are 10 residues in the CDR3. CDR3 in DNA: TGTGCCAGAGCCCGAGTGGTTTGGTACTTC. Protein sequence: CARARVVWYF.

The chain has TRBV28 and TRBJ2-2; 7 bases are shared with TRBD1. After removal of 6 bases from V and 4 bases from J, the junction contained 5 bases not matched to a gene. Germline values: CDR1 MDHEN, CDR2 SYDVKM. The CDR3 runs 14 residues. The CDR3 DNA reads as TGTGCCAGCAGCTCAACAGGGGCCACCGGGGAGCTGTTTTTT. Protein sequence: CASSSTGATGELFF.

This clone came up a few times. A read error may produce the germline difference seen at one junction end. J is TRBJ2-1 and V is TRBV7-7, with TRBD1 identical over 7 bases. The CDR3 sequence is 15 residues long. Germline V gene lookup returns CDR1 SSHAT and CDR2 FNYEAQ (reference sequence). Here the CDR3 reads CASSLALGTVNEQFF. In DNA, the CDR3 is TGTGCTAGCAGCTTAGCGCTGGGGACAGTTAATGAGCAGTTCTTC.

In DNA form, the CDR3 reads TGTGCCAGCCTACGGTCGGTAGCGGGAACAGAGACCCAGTACTTC. Residues: CASLRSVAGTETQYF. The genes are TRBV28 and TRBJ2-5, with 8 bases aligning to TRBD2. This CDR3 contains 15 residues. J was trimmed by 4 bases and V by 8 bases; bases with no gene match: 12. Germline CDR1 MDHEN, CDR2 SYDVKM.

CDR3 residues: CASSVGAGANTGELFF. Here the CDR3 DNA reads TGTGCCAGCAGCGTGGGAGCGGGAGCGAACACCGGGGAGCTGTTTTTT. This chain joins TRBV9 and TRBJ2-2; 8 nucleotides match TRBD2. This CDR3 is built from 16 residues. J lost 0 bases, V lost 2 bases, and 3 bases had no gene match. Germline CDR1 is SGDLS and CDR2 is YYNGEE.